This TCR beta chain is from a study of cytomegalovirus exposure and HLA in healthy donors. Remarks on this clone: The antigen is not known.

The CDR3 has 12 residues. V was shortened by 2 bases and J by 4 bases, with 4 bases between the two germline ends. CDR1 and CDR2 (germline): SGHTA, FQGNSA. PCR employed 60 Vbeta and 13 Jbeta primers. The protocol was immunoSEQ multiplex PCR, while the TCRdb copy is restricted to in-frame clones and leaves out a portion. Of nearly 200,000 clones in the sample, more than 75% were seen once. The study's findings and limits: A later examination showed that TCR association rates differed by HLA locus, with DRB1 most and HLA-C fewest. In a later analysis, TCR beta V- and J-gene trimming was associated with a missense DCLRE1C variant. In an earlier analysis, about 87% or about 30%: the productive usage of most TCR beta V segments.

The receptor was isolated from a man younger than 45 in good health and CMV-seronegative. The sequencing sample was made of PBMCs. The chain uses TRBV7-2 and TRBJ2-3; the D is unclear. In DNA, the CDR3 is TGTGCCAGCAGCTTATTCGCAGATACGCAGTATTTT. Translation: CASSLFADTQYF.